The 5 T cell receptor beta chains reported below all come from one sample, sequenced in a study of response to subunit inactivated influenza vaccine. From the RT-PCR reads, TCRdb called clonotypes with MiXCR, one entry per CDR3 protein. The sample lists a few hundred thousand distinct CDR3 sequences; around a fifth were seen once. The sequencing here drew on PBMCs from blood, taken approximately 20 months after vaccination. These receptors were taken from a man aged 45 to 75 who received an inactivated influenza vaccine.

The chain combines TRBV7-2 with TRBJ1-1; a weak D match, TRBD1 (5 bases). The CDR3 spans 17 residues. Germline V CDR1 and CDR2: SGHTA, FQGNSA. Deletions cut 1 base from V and 0 bases from J, with 15 bases between. CDR3 region: CASSLVGQGLMNTEAFF. CDR3 sequence (DNA): TGTGCCAGCAGCTTAGTAGGGCAGGGCCTTATGAACACTGAAGCTTTCTTT.

This clonotype was observed a handful of times. The genes are TRBV12-3 or TRBV12-4 and TRBJ1-3; a weak D match, TRBD1 (5 bases). The V gene lost 6 bases and the J gene lost 5 bases, with 8 bases spanning the gap. This CDR3 is built from 12 residues. CDR3 sequence reads: CASSRDRNTIYF. The CDR3 DNA reads as TGTGCCAGCAGCAGGGACCGAAACACCATATATTTT.

The rearrangement joins TRBV20-1 to TRBJ1-1; TRBD1 matches at 7 bases. The CDR3 has 16 amino acids. V shed 0 bases and J 4 bases; nucleotides not matched to a gene: 11. Germline V gene sequence: CDR1 DFQATT, CDR2 SNEGSKA (reference sequence). The CDR3 DNA follows: TGCAGTGCTAGAGACCGATTGACAGGGTTTGGCACTGAAGCTTTCTTT. This encodes CSARDRLTGFGTEAFF.

This clonotype was recorded a few times. The chain joins TRBV15 to TRBJ1-3, with unresolved D. Germline loops: CDR1 LNHNV, CDR2 YYDKDF (reference sequence). The CDR3 covers 15 residues. V was cut by 3 bases and J by 1 base, with 10 bases left in between. The CDR3 nucleotides are TGTGCCACCAGCAGTGTCCGGGGATCTGGAAACACCATATATTTT. It is translated as CATSSVRGSGNTIYF. Looking up the rest from reference TRBV15 and TRBJ1-3 gives the full variable domain: DAMVIQNPRYQVTQFGKPVTLSCSQTLNHNVMYWYQQKSSQAPKLLFHYYDKDFNNEADTPDNFQSRRPNTSFCFLDIRSPGLGDTAMYLCATSSVRGSGNTIYFGEGSWLTVV.

This clonotype was seen repeatedly, ten times or more. The chain has TRBV5-1 and TRBJ1-2; 7 positions match TRBD1. Germline V CDR1 and CDR2: SGHRS, YFSETQ. CDR3 length equals 13 residues. After removal of 5 bases from V and 2 bases from J, the junction contained 3 bases not matched to a gene. The CDR3 DNA follows: TGCGCCAGCAGTGGGACAGAGAACTATGGCTACACCTTC. Translation gives CASSGTENYGYTF.